The 4 T cell receptor beta chains below were found in one sample sequenced in a study of T cells in Graves' hyperthyroidism and ophthalmopathy. Regions amplified from RNA transcripts were the TCR beta CDR3 regions. HTBI primers were employed in a first-round RT-PCR of the TCR CDR3. In TCRdb, the multiplex PCR reads were re-called with MiXCR into one record per CDR3 protein. The sample holds hundreds of thousands of distinct CDR3 sequences, 14% to 15% seen once. The specimen was blood. These TCRs come from a woman in her thirties or forties with Graves' ophthalmopathy.

This clonotype was recorded at least ten times. CDR3 residues: CASKAGGSVYEQYF. CDR3 nucleotides: TGTGCCAGCAAGGCAGGGGGGTCCGTCTACGAGCAGTACTTC. The V and J genes are TRBV6-5 and TRBJ2-7, with TRBD1 as a possible D gene (7 bases). The CDR3 length is 14 residues. V lost 7 bases to trimming and J lost 3 bases, with 16 bases between them. Germline values: CDR1 MNHEY, CDR2 SVGAGI.

In its sample, this clonotype was seen many times. The chain employs TRBV9 and TRBJ1-2; D call uncertain. V was clipped by 2 bases and J by 0 bases, with 17 bases between them. Germline CDR1 and CDR2: SGDLS and YYNGEE. This CDR3 spans 17 amino acids. The CDR3 is CASSVSKTPGSNYGYTF. The CDR3 DNA sequence: TGTGCCAGCAGCGTCTCTAAGACTCCGGGGTCTAACTATGGCTACACCTTC.

The rearrangement joins TRBV12-3 or TRBV12-4 to TRBJ1-1; D unclear. The ends were cut back, 6 bases at V and 6 bases at J, with 17 bases in the middle. The CDR3 totals 14 residues. The CDR3 reads CASRPRPGAAEAFF. CDR3 nucleotides: TGTGCCAGCAGACCTCGACCGGGAGCGGCTGAAGCTTTCTTT.

This clonotype was counted many times. The chain recombines TRBV6-2 or TRBV6-3 with TRBJ2-5; possible D gene TRBD2, 6 bases. Germline lookup yields CDR1 MNHEY and CDR2 SVGEGT. Trimming shortened V by 10 bases and J by 7 bases, and 25 bases separated the two germline ends. The CDR3 sequence is 15 residues long. CDR3 in amino acids: CATYGPLASVVTQYF. CDR3 in DNA: TGTGCCACCTACGGCCCTCTAGCGTCTGTAGTGACCCAGTACTTC.